This T cell receptor beta chain was obtained from a study of CXCR3-negative and CXCR3-positive naive CD8 T cells. General study findings and limits: CXCR3-negative naive cells had less hydrophobic TRB CDR3s than did CXCR3-positive naive cells.

The TRB libraries of cDNA were built by UMI-labeled 5' RACE. TCRdb reprocessed the 5' RACE reads and stores each CDR3 protein as one record, lacking DNA. In total, the table holds about 150,000 distinct CDR3 sequences. Details on this clonotype: Antigen specificity is unknown.

CDR1 is LNHNV and CDR2 is YYDKDF in the germline V gene (reference sequence). This CDR3 region has 15 residues. The specimen was naive CXCR3+ CD8+ T cells from blood. Subset indicated: CD45RO-CCR7+CD27+CD95- naive CD8+ T cells expressing CXCR3 (TNR3+). The origin of this receptor is a human donor in good health. Some clones in this sample may be carry-over from other donors' samples. The V and J genes are TRBV15 and TRBJ2-7; TCRdb's D gene call, TRBD1, goes unchecked for lack of DNA. This CDR3 is CATSPRPASSYEQYF. The entire variable domain, with the rest obtained from reference TRBV15 and TRBJ2-7, is as follows: DAMVIQNPRYQVTQFGKPVTLSCSQTLNHNVMYWYQQKSSQAPKLLFHYYDKDFNNEADTPDNFQSRRPNTSFCFLDIRSPGLGDTAMYLCATSPRPASSYEQYFGPGTRLTVT.